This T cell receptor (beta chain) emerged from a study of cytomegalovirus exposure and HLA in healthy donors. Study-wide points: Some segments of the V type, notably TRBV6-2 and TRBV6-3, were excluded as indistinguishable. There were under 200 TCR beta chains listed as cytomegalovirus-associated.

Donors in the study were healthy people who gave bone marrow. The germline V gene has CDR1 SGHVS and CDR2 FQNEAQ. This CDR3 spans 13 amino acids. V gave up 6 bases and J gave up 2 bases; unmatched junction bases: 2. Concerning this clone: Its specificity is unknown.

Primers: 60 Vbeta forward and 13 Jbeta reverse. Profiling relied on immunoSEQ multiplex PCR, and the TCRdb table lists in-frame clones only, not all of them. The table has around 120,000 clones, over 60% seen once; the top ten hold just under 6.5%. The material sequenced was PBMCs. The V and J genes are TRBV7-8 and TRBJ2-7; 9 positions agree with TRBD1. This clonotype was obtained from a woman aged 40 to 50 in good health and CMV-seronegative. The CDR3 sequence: CASRDRGAYEQYF. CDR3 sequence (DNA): TGTGCCAGCAGGGACAGGGGAGCCTACGAGCAGTACTTC.